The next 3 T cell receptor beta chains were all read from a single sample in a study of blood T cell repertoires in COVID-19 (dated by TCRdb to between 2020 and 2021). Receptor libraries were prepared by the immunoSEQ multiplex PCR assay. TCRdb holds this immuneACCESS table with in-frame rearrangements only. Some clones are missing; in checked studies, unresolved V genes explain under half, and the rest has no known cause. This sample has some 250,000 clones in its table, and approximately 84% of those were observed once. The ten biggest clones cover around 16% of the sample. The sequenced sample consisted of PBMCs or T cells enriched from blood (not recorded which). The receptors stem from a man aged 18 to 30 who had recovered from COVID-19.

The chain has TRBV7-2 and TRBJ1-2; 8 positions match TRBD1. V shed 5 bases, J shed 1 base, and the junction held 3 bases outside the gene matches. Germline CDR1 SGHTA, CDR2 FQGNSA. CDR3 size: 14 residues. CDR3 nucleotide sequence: TGTGCCAGCAGCCCTGGACAGGGTAACTATGGCTACACCTTC. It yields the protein CASSPGQGNYGYTF.

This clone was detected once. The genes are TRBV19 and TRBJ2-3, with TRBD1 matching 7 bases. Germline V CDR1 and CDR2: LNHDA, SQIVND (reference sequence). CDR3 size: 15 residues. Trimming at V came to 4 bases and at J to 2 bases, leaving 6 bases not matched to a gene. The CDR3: CASSRGQALTDTQYF. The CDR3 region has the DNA TGTGCCAGTAGTAGAGGACAGGCCCTCACAGATACGCAGTATTTT.

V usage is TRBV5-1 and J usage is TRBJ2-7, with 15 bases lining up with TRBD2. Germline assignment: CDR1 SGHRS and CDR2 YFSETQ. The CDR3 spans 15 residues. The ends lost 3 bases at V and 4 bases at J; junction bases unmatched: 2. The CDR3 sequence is CASSYGLAGGYEQYF. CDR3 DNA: TGCGCCAGCAGCTATGGACTAGCGGGAGGGTACGAGCAGTACTTC.